This note documents a single T cell receptor (beta chain) sequence. The second PCR ran roughly 6 to 12 cycles with a sample-barcoded 5' primer and J-beta primers. One entry per CDR3 protein results from TCRdb running MiXCR on the 5' RACE reads. The sample shows 1.2 million to 1.5 million distinct CDR3 sequences, about 40% of them seen only once. The data stem from a study of blood T cells in healthy people across ages. J gave up 5 bases and V 4 bases, and 7 bases lay outside the gene matches. Germline CDR1 KGHDR, CDR2 SFDVKD. The CDR3 has 15 amino acids. The specimen sequenced was blood. The rearrangement links TRBV24-1 to TRBJ2-1, with 7 bases matching TRBD2. The receptor's source is a woman younger than 35 in good health. CDR3 nucleotides: TGTGCCACCAGTGAGGCTGGTGGGGGGGACAATGAGCAGTTCTTC. Amino acid sequence: CATSEAGGGDNEQFF.